This TCR beta chain was sequenced for a study of PD-1 blockade in classical Hodgkin lymphoma. The study, taken as a whole, reports: Relapsed/refractory patients reportedly had lower baseline diversity than newly diagnosed patients.

As for time point: newly diagnosed, previously untreated cHL patient sample. By magnetic negative selection, CD4+ T cells were purified from thawed PBMCs. Turning to this clone: The antigen remains unidentified.

Germline CDR1 and CDR2: MDHEN and SYDVKM. This CDR3 region has 14 residues. The germline V and J ends were trimmed by 8 bases and 0 bases, with 11 bases remaining between them. Clones were read by immunoSEQ multiplex PCR, and TCRdb kept only the in-frame ones, dropping some. In the table there are 20,000 to 25,000 clones, more than 90% of which are singletons. The source is a human donor with classical Hodgkin lymphoma. This chain connects TRBV28 to TRBJ1-5; D may be TRBD1 (5 bases). Material for sequencing was CD4+ T cells from blood. This CDR3 reads CASVQGYSNQPQHF. The CDR3 region has the DNA TGTGCCAGCGTCCAGGGATATAGCAATCAGCCCCAGCATTTT.